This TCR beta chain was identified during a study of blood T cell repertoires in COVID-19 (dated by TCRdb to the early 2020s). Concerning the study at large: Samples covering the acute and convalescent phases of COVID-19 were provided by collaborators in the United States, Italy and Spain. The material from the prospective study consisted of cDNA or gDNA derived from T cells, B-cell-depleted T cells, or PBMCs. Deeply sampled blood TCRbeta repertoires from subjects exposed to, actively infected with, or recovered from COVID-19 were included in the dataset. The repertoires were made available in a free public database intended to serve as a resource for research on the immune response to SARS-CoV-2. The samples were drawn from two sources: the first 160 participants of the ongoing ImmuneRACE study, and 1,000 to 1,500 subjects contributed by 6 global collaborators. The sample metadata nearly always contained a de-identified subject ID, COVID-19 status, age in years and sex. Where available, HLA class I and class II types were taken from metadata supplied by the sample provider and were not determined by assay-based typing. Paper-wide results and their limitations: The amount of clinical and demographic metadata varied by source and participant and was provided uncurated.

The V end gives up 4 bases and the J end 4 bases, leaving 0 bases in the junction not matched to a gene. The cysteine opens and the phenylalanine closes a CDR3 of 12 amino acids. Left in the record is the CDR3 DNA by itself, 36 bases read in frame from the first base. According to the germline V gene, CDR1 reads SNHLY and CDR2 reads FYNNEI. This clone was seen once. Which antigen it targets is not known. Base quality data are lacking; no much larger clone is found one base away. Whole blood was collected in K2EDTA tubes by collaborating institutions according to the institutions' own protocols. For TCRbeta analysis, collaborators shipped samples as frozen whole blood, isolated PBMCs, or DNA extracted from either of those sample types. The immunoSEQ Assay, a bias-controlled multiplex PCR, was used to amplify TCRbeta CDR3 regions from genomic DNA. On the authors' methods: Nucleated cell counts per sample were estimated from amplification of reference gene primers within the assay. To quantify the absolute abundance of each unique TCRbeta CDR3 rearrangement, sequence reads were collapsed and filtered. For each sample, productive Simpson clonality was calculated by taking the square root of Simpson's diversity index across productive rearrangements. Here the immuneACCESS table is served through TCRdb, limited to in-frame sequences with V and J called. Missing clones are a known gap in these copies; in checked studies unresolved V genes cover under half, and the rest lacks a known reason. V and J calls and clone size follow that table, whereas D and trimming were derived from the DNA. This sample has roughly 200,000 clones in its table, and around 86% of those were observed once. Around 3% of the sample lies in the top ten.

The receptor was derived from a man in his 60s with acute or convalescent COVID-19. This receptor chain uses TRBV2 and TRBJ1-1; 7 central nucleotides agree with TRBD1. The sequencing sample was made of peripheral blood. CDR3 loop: CASSGQGTEAFF. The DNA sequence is TGTGCCAGCAGTGGACAGGGCACTGAAGCTTTCTTT.